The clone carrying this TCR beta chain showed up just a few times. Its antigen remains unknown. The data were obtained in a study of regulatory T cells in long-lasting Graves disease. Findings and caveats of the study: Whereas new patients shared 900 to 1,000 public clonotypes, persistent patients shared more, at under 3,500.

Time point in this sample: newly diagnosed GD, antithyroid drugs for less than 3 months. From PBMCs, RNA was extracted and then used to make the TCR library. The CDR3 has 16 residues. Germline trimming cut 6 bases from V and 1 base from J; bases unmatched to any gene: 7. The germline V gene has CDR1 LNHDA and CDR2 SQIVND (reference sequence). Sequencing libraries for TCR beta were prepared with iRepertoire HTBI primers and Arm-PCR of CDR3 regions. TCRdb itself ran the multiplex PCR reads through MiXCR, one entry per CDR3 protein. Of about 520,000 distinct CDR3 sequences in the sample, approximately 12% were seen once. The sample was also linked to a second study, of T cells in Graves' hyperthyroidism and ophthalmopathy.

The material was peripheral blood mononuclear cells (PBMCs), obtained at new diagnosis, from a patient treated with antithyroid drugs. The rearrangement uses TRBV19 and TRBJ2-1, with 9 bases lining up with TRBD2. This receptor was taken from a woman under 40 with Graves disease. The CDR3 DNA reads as TGTGCCAGTAGACACTTTAGCGGGAGTTCCTACAATGAGCAGTTCTTC. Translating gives CASRHFSGSSYNEQFF.